Listed below are T cell receptor beta chains from one sample, sequenced in a study of molecular identifiers for immune sequencing clone quantification. TCRdb reprocessed the PCR reads with MiXCR, giving one entry per CDR3 protein. This table holds over 9,000 distinct CDR3 sequences, about 15% found once. Source material: naive CD8+ T cells from blood, with Jurkat cell RNA spiked in. These receptor sequences come from a human donor in good health. Some libraries in this study had Jurkat cell RNA spiked in. The CDR3 runs from the conserved cysteine through the conserved F or W. A D gene is named only where the DNA matches it firmly. Not every row has a clone size; where given, it reads once, few, many or a size class.

V	size	J	D	CDR3	DNA
TRBV4-3	many	TRBJ1-1	.	CASSVLGGTLEAFF	TGCGCCAGCAGCGTCCTCGGGGGGACCCTTGAAGCTTTCTTT
TRBV30	medium-sized	TRBJ2-1	.	CAWSPAETQFF	TGTGCCTGGAGTCCCGCCGAGACTCAGTTCTTC
TRBV4-3	medium-sized	TRBJ2-6	.	CASSHGAGANVLTF	TGCGCCAGCAGCCACGGGGCCGGGGCCAACGTCCTGACTTTC
TRBV19	medium-sized	TRBJ2-3	.	CASSLWTNTDTQYF	TGTGCCAGTAGTCTCTGGACAAACACAGATACGCAGTATTTT
TRBV13	medium-sized	TRBJ1-4	.	CASSLWGATNEKLFF	TGTGCCAGCAGCTTATGGGGGGCAACTAATGAAAAACTGTTTTTT
TRBV19	many	TRBJ1-5	.	CASSIFAGSTNQPQHF	TGTGCCAGTAGTATTTTCGCTGGATCGACTAATCAGCCCCAGCATTTT
TRBV19	many	TRBJ2-1	.	CASTRYGTAGADEQFF	TGTGCCAGTACCCGGTACGGGACAGCGGGAGCCGATGAGCAGTTCTTC
TRBV19	medium-sized	TRBJ2-7	TRBD1	CASSPGQASSEQYF	TGTGCCAGTAGTCCGGGACAGGCAAGTTCCGAGCAGTACTTC
TRBV20-1	medium-sized	TRBJ2-7	.	CSASGQGEGYEQYF	TGCAGTGCTAGTGGGCAGGGAGAGGGCTACGAGCAGTACTTC
TRBV18	.	TRBJ2-3	.	CASSITRPDTQYF	TGTGCCAGTTCAATAACCCGACCAGATACGCAGTATTTT
TRBV29-1	medium-sized	TRBJ2-2	.	CSVEAGPFAGELFF	TGCAGCGTTGAGGCGGGCCCGTTCGCCGGGGAGCTGTTTTTT
TRBV4-3	.	TRBJ2-1	.	CANSPGSLLDNEQFF	TGCGCCAACAGCCCAGGGTCCCTCCTAGACAATGAGCAGTTCTTC
TRBV7-2	medium-sized	TRBJ2-5	.	CASSLWDGETQYF	TGTGCCAGCAGCTTGTGGGATGGGGAGACCCAGTACTTC
TRBV19	.	TRBJ2-7	TRBD2	CASSIWLTSGSSYEQYF	TGTGCCAGTAGTATCTGGCTAACTAGCGGGTCCTCCTACGAGCAGTACTTC
TRBV10-3	medium-sized	TRBJ2-7	TRBD1	CAISDPDRYYEQYF	TGTGCCATCAGTGACCCGGACAGGTACTACGAGCAGTACTTC
TRBV9	many	TRBJ2-1	.	CASSVAGLTHNEQFF	TGTGCCAGCAGCGTAGCGGGGTTGACCCACAATGAGCAGTTCTTC
TRBV6-5	medium-sized	TRBJ2-3	TRBD2	CASSYSRLVDPGTRSTDTQYF	TGTGCCAGCAGTTACTCGAGGTTGGTGGATCCCGGGACTAGAAGCACAGATACGCAGTATTTT
TRBV29-1	many	TRBJ1-1	TRBD1	CCVPTGMNTEAFF	TGCTGCGTCCCGACAGGGATGAACACTGAAGCTTTCTTT
TRBV7-9	medium-sized	TRBJ1-1	.	CASSLRGRAEHTEAFF	TGTGCCAGCAGCTTAAGAGGCCGGGCCGAACACACTGAAGCTTTCTTT
TRBV7-9	many	TRBJ2-7	.	CASSTLSYEQYF	TGTGCCAGCTCGACACTCTCCTACGAGCAGTACTTC
TRBV27	many	TRBJ2-6	.	CASSWLPGTTLPGANVLTF	TGTGCCAGCAGTTGGCTTCCGGGGACCACACTCCCTGGTGCCAACGTCCTGACTTTC
TRBV27	medium-sized	TRBJ2-7	.	CASSIAGTQFYEQYF	TGTGCCAGCAGTATCGCCGGGACCCAATTCTACGAGCAGTACTTC
TRBV7-2	medium-sized	TRBJ2-7	TRBD2	CASSGGGVWYEQYF	TGTGCCAGCAGCGGGGGGGGGGTCTGGTACGAGCAGTACTTC
TRBV11-2	medium-sized	TRBJ2-7	.	CASGNQGYEQYF	TGTGCCAGCGGAAATCAGGGGTACGAGCAGTACTTC
TRBV7-8	medium-sized	TRBJ1-1	TRBD1	CAGSGGLNTEAFF	TGTGCCGGCTCAGGGGGCCTAAACACTGAAGCTTTCTTT
TRBV2	.	TRBJ2-1	.	CASSFRPNEQFF	TGTGCCAGCAGTTTTCGTCCTAATGAGCAGTTCTTC
TRBV27	few	TRBJ2-3	.	CASSLSSGSTDTQYF	TGTGCCAGCAGTTTATCCTCGGGGTCCACAGATACGCAGTATTTT
TRBV6-5	many	TRBJ1-2	.	CASSYGTGTAYGYTF	TGTGCCAGCAGTTACGGAACAGGGACCGCTTATGGCTACACCTTC
TRBV12-5	many	TRBJ2-3	TRBD2	CASGLAGTSAEGADTQYF	TGTGCTAGTGGTTTGGCTGGGACTAGCGCCGAAGGGGCAGATACGCAGTATTTT
TRBV3-1	many	TRBJ2-7	.	CASSHAGRRVGYEQYF	TGTGCCAGCAGCCATGCGGGACGGAGAGTAGGCTACGAGCAGTACTTC
TRBV3-1	many	TRBJ2-2	TRBD2	CASSQTYGTSGPNTGELFF	TGTGCCAGCAGCCAAACCTACGGGACTAGCGGACCTAACACCGGGGAGCTGTTTTTT
TRBV30	medium-sized	TRBJ2-7	.	CAWSTPPVFSEQYF	TGTGCCTGGAGTACCCCCCCAGTGTTCAGCGAGCAGTACTTC
TRBV19	medium-sized	TRBJ2-7	.	CASSPGGIYEQYF	TGTGCCAGTAGTCCTGGTGGAATCTACGAGCAGTACTTC
TRBV25-1	once	TRBJ1-1	.	CASSEGGPEAFF	TGTGCCAGCAGTGAAGGGGGCCCCGAAGCTTTCTTT
TRBV19	medium-sized	TRBJ2-7	.	CASSYRGPAYEQYF	TGTGCCAGTAGTTATCGGGGGCCCGCCTACGAGCAGTACTTC
TRBV5-1	medium-sized	TRBJ1-2	.	CASSPQWNYGYTF	TGCGCCAGCAGCCCACAGTGGAACTATGGCTACACCTTC
TRBV7-6	medium-sized	TRBJ2-3	TRBD2	CASSFGLAGVADTQYF	TGTGCCAGCAGCTTTGGACTAGCGGGAGTGGCAGATACGCAGTATTTT
TRBV27	many	TRBJ1-2	TRBD1	CASSYRFDRGGYGYTF	TGTGCCAGCAGTTACAGATTTGACAGGGGAGGCTATGGCTACACCTTC
TRBV7-9	medium-sized	TRBJ1-1	.	CASSNRENTEAFF	TGTGCCAGCAGCAATAGAGAGAACACTGAAGCTTTCTTT
TRBV30	medium-sized	TRBJ1-5	.	CAWSLPDSTNQPQHF	TGTGCCTGGAGTCTACCCGACAGTACCAATCAGCCCCAGCATTTT
TRBV15	medium-sized	TRBJ1-1	TRBD1	CATSRRGQTEAFF	TGTGCCACCAGCCGTAGGGGGCAAACGGAAGCTTTCTTT
TRBV19	many	TRBJ1-1	.	CASSTEPGGAFF	TGTGCCAGTAGTACCGAGCCCGGAGGAGCTTTCTTT
TRBV27	.	TRBJ2-4	.	CGSSLRAQSLAKNTQYF	TGTGGCAGCAGTTTAAGGGCCCAGTCCCTAGCCAAAAACACTCAGTACTTC
TRBV6-2/TRBV6-3	medium-sized	TRBJ2-3	TRBD2	CASSYPSGGTSTDTQYF	TGTGCCAGCAGTTACCCCAGCGGGGGGACTAGCACAGATACGCAGTATTTT
TRBV27	many	TRBJ2-3	.	CASSLWGPDTQYF	TGTGCCAGCAGTTTATGGGGGCCAGATACGCAGTATTTT
TRBV4-1	medium-sized	TRBJ2-6	.	CASSQLSGANVLTF	TGCGCCAGCAGCCAACTCTCTGGGGCCAACGTCCTGACTTTC
TRBV27	medium-sized	TRBJ2-3	.	CASSPGQGGATDTQYF	TGTGCCAGCAGTCCCGGACAGGGAGGGGCCACAGATACGCAGTATTTT
TRBV6-5	medium-sized	TRBJ1-6	.	CASSYSISSSYNSPLHF	TGTGCCAGCAGTTACTCGATTTCGAGCTCCTATAATTCACCCCTCCACTTT
TRBV5-4	medium-sized	TRBJ2-7	.	CASSLGRAVYEQYF	TGTGCCAGCAGCTTGGGCAGGGCGGTCTACGAGCAGTACTTC
TRBV19	medium-sized	TRBJ2-7	.	CASSANSLVEQYF	TGTGCCAGTAGTGCCAACAGCCTTGTCGAGCAGTACTTC
TRBV29-1	many	TRBJ2-7	TRBD2	CSVEWGGGRPYEQYF	TGCAGCGTTGAATGGGGGGGTGGGAGGCCGTACGAGCAGTACTTC
TRBV12-3/TRBV12-4	.	TRBJ1-2	.	CASSLGPLSYGYTF	TGTGCCAGCAGTTTAGGGCCTCTTAGCTATGGCTACACCTTC
TRBV30	medium-sized	TRBJ2-5	.	CAWDPGAQETQYF	TGTGCCTGGGACCCGGGGGCGCAAGAGACCCAGTACTTC
TRBV9	medium-sized	TRBJ1-5	.	CASGGQHPNQPQHF	TGTGCCAGCGGGGGGCAGCATCCCAATCAGCCCCAGCATTTT
TRBV5-1	few	TRBJ2-5	TRBD2	CASSLGLAGRETQYF	TGCGCCAGCAGCTTGGGACTAGCGGGCCGGGAGACCCAGTACTTC
TRBV20-1	medium-sized	TRBJ2-7	TRBD2	CSATLLAGGGYEQYF	TGCAGTGCAACCCTACTAGCGGGAGGAGGGTACGAGCAGTACTTC
TRBV2	medium-sized	TRBJ1-1	.	CASSEGGGEVAAFF	TGTGCCAGCAGTGAAGGCGGAGGGGAAGTTGCAGCTTTCTTT
TRBV13	medium-sized	TRBJ1-1	.	CASSSRRIEAFF	TGTGCCAGCAGCTCCAGACGGATTGAAGCTTTCTTT
TRBV10-3	.	TRBJ2-1	.	CAISRPSDSHNEQFF	TGTGCCATCAGCCGACCTTCGGACAGTCACAATGAGCAGTTCTTC
TRBV4-2	few	TRBJ2-5	.	CASSREGVGETQYF	TGTGCCAGCAGCCGCGAAGGGGTTGGCGAGACCCAGTACTTC